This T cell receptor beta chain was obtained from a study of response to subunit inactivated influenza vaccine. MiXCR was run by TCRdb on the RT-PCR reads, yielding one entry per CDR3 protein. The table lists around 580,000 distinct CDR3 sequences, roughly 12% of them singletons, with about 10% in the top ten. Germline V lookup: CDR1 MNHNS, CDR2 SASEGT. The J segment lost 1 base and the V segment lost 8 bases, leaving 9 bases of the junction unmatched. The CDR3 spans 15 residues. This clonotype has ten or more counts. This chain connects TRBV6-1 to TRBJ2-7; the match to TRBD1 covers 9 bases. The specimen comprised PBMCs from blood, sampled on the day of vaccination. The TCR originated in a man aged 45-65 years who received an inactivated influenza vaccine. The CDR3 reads CASSPGQGSSYEQYF. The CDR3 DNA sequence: TGTGCCAGCTCACCCGGACAGGGGTCTTCCTACGAGCAGTACTTC.